The 10 T cell receptor beta chains below were found in one sample sequenced in a study of T cells after yellow fever vaccination. TCRdb re-called the 5' RACE reads with MiXCR, one entry per CDR3 protein. Of about 96,000 distinct CDR3 sequences in the sample, about 8.2% were seen once. This sample comprised CD8+ T cells not binding an NS4B(214-222) dextramer, sorted from PBMCs, obtained about 2 weeks after the first yellow fever vaccination. The receptors were gathered from a man between 18 and 35 years old who received the YFV17D yellow fever vaccine.

This chain connects TRBV28 to TRBJ1-2; 7 bases align to TRBD1. This CDR3 region has 16 residues. Unmatched junction bases numbered 12, after V lost 3 bases and J lost 5 bases. Looked up from germline, CDR1 is MDHEN and CDR2 is SYDVKM. The CDR3 nucleotides read TGTGCCAGCAGTTTCATTACCGCAGGGGACAGATATGGCTACACCTTC. This sequence encodes CASSFITAGDRYGYTF.

This clonotype was seen only a few times. This chain joins TRBV29-1 and TRBJ2-5; D unresolved. In germline, CDR1 is SQVTM, CDR2 ANQGSEA. The V end was cut by 4 bases, the J end by 5 bases, with 17 bases between. This CDR3 has 14 amino acids. CDR3 DNA: TGCAGCGTTGGGGCCCCTCAAGGCCAGGAGACCCAGTACTTC. This translates into CSVGAPQGQETQYF. The variable domain in full, completed from reference TRBV29-1 and TRBJ2-5, reads SAVISQKPSRDICQRGTSLTIQCQVDSQVTMMFWYRQQPGQSLTLIATANQGSEATYESGFVIDKFPISRPNLTFSTLTVSNMSPEDSSIYLCSVGAPQGQETQYFGPGTRLLVL.

A few counts support this clonotype. In DNA, the CDR3 is TGTGCCAGCAGTGAGAGGGTGGGGGACACAGATACGCAGTATTTT. The encoded protein is CASSERVGDTDTQYF. The gene calls are TRBV6-1 and TRBJ2-3; the D gene could be TRBD1 or TRBD2 (5 bases each). The germline V gene encodes CDR1 MNHNS and CDR2 SASEGT. V shed 3 bases and J shed 2 bases, with 12 bases lying between them. The CDR3 totals 15 residues.

This clonotype was found a few times. This chain uses TRBV4-3 with TRBJ1-5; unclear D gene. Germline V lookup: CDR1 LGHNA, CDR2 YSLEER. Trimming removed 0 bases from V and 0 bases from J, with 12 bases in between. This CDR3 comprises 17 residues. The CDR3 coding sequence is TGCGCCAGCAGCCAAGATCGGAGGCAGATTAGCAATCAGCCCCAGCATTTT. Encoded protein: CASSQDRRQISNQPQHF.

Only a few counts were recorded for this clonotype. CDR3 in amino acids: CASSLRPPAGGYNEQFF. The CDR3 bases are TGCGCCAGCAGCCTAAGACCCCCAGCGGGGGGGTACAATGAGCAGTTCTTC. This rearrangement joins TRBV4-1 to TRBJ2-1; 10 nucleotides agree with TRBD2. The CDR3 is 17 amino acids. J lost 4 bases, V lost 4 bases, and 10 bases had no gene match. In germline, CDR1 is MGHRA, CDR2 YSYEKL.

The table lists this clonotype with a few counts. The rearrangement joins TRBV6-5 to TRBJ1-1; D uncertain. The CDR3 runs 14 residues. The V end was cut by 1 base, the J end by 3 bases, with 9 bases between. Germline loops: CDR1 MNHEY, CDR2 SVGAGI. CDR3 protein: CASSYFVGDTEAFF. The DNA of the CDR3 is TGTGCCAGCAGTTACTTCGTCGGAGACACTGAAGCTTTCTTT.

This clonotype was seen many times. V usage is TRBV5-6 and J usage is TRBJ1-1; D not resolved. This CDR3 spans 12 amino acids. Germline loops: CDR1 SGHDT, CDR2 YYEEEE. Trimming removed 1 base at V and 6 bases at J, with 7 bases between. CDR3 nucleotide sequence: TGTGCCAGCAGCTTGAGTTCCGCTGAAGCTTTCTTT. The encoded protein is CASSLSSAEAFF.

This chain connects TRBV19 to TRBJ2-1; D gene uncertain. CDR1 is LNHDA, CDR2 SQIVND, per germline (reference sequence). There are 12 residues in the CDR3. Trimming stripped 2 bases from V and 9 bases from J, with 8 bases between. The CDR3 DNA reads as TGTGCCAGTAGTATATCTGGTAGTGAGCAGTTCTTC. Its protein product is CASSISGSEQFF.

The rearrangement uses TRBV4-1 and TRBJ2-3, with TRBD1 as a possible D gene (6 bases). This CDR3 is built from 17 residues. V lost 3 bases and J 0 bases, leaving 16 bases between the germline ends. CDR1 and CDR2 from the germline V gene are MGHRA and YSYEKL. The CDR3 spells CASSQAPGHISTDTQYF. The CDR3 region has the DNA TGCGCCAGCAGCCAGGCGCCGGGACACATTAGCACAGATACGCAGTATTTT.

J is TRBJ1-5 and V is TRBV7-9, with 10 bases matching TRBD1. Looked up from germline, CDR1 is SEHNR and CDR2 is FQNEAQ (reference sequence). The J segment lost 4 bases and the V segment lost 6 bases, leaving 12 bases of the junction unmatched. The CDR3 consists of 17 residues. DNA for the CDR3: TGTGCCAGCAGTGGCGGGACACGGGACAGGGGTAATCAGCCCCAGCATTTT. As protein: CASSGGTRDRGNQPQHF.